One sample yielded the 32 T cell receptor beta chains listed below, sequenced in a study of T cells in localized non-small cell lung cancer. The table came from immunoSEQ multiplex PCR; TCRdb's copy has only in-frame clones and leaves some out. The sample yields roughly 34,000 clones, approximately 90% seen once. The sequences come from peripheral blood mononuclear cells, collected before any cancer treatment. The source of these receptors is a man aged 40-75 years with stage III lung adenocarcinoma.

The chain recombines TRBV14 with TRBJ1-5, with D hard to call. Germline V lookup: CDR1 SGHDN, CDR2 FVKESK. The CDR3 contains 12 residues. V dropped 4 bases and J dropped 4 bases, with 5 bases sitting between them. CDR3 sequence (DNA): TGTGCCAGCAGCCTTCGGAATCAGCCCCAGCATTTT. It specifies CASSLRNQPQHF.

The chain combines TRBV5-1 with TRBJ2-5; 8 nucleotides match TRBD1. There are 14 residues in the CDR3. CDR1 and CDR2 from the germline V gene are SGHRS and YFSETQ. V was clipped by 2 bases and J by 5 bases; unmatched bases: 5. The CDR3 DNA follows: TGCGCCAGCAGCTTTTCACAGGGGGTGGAGACCCAGTACTTC. It translates to CASSFSQGVETQYF.

The rearrangement links TRBV4-2 to TRBJ2-3, with a tentative D call TRBD1 (6 bases). V was clipped by 0 bases and J by 6 bases, with 22 bases between them. CDR3 length equals 18 residues. The germline V gene has CDR1 LGHNA and CDR2 YNFKEQ. The CDR3 coding sequence is TGTGCCAGCAGCCAAGATCCACAGGGTAATCCCTCCGCGGATACGCAGTATTTT. This translates into CASSQDPQGNPSADTQYF.

In nucleotides, the CDR3 is TGTGCCAGCACCCTAGCGGGGGGGCCAGCAGATACGCAGTATTTT. Its protein product is CASTLAGGPADTQYF. The chain couples TRBV6-6 to TRBJ2-3; 12 nucleotides match TRBD2. The CDR3 loop spans 15 amino acids. Germline-derived CDR1 and CDR2 are MNHNY and SVGAGI (reference sequence). With 7 bases clipped from V and 4 bases from J, the junction kept 6 bases outside the gene matches.

This chain joins TRBV5-5 and TRBJ1-5, with D possibly being TRBD1 (5 bases). Trimming removed 6 bases at V and 2 bases at J, with 15 bases between. The CDR3 length is 15 residues. Germline V gene sequence: CDR1 SGHKS, CDR2 YYEKEE (reference sequence). The CDR3 is CASTTGALGNQPQHF. CDR3 DNA: TGTGCCAGCACCACCGGGGCCTTGGGCAATCAGCCCCAGCATTTT.

The genes are TRBV10-3 and TRBJ1-4; maybe TRBD1 (5 bases). Trimming cost V 2 bases and J 5 bases, with 18 bases left between them. This CDR3 comprises 17 residues. Germline V gives CDR1 ENHRY, CDR2 SYGVKD. This CDR3 reads CAISETAAGTGNEKLFF. CDR3 nucleotides: TGTGCCATCAGTGAGACGGCTGCCGGGACGGGGAATGAAAAACTGTTTTTT.

The chain employs TRBV6-6 and TRBJ1-5, with D maybe TRBD1 (5 bases). V was pared by 0 bases and J by 4 bases, with 10 bases between. The CDR3 spans 15 residues. Germline V CDR1 and CDR2: MNHNY, SVGAGI (reference sequence). The CDR3 spells CASSYSIQGNQPQHF. In DNA, the CDR3 is TGTGCCAGCAGTTACTCGATCCAGGGTAATCAGCCCCAGCATTTT.

The J gene is TRBJ2-1, the V gene TRBV5-4; 9 positions agree with TRBD2. Trimming removed 4 bases from V and 8 bases from J; junction bases left unmatched: 10. CDR3 length: 15 amino acids. Germline CDR1 reads SGHNT; CDR2 reads YYREEE (reference sequence). Here the CDR3 DNA reads TGTGCCAGCAGCCAGCCGGGACTAGCATTCTATGAGCAGTTCTTC. Translating gives CASSQPGLAFYEQFF.

J is TRBJ2-7 and V is TRBV11-3; 8 nucleotides match TRBD2. There are 10 residues in the CDR3. Germline CDR1 and CDR2: SGHNT and YENEEA. The V and J ends lost 8 bases and 6 bases, in that order; junction bases with no gene match: 0. CDR3 loop: CASRGGEQYF. In DNA form, the CDR3 reads TGTGCCAGCCGGGGGGGCGAGCAGTACTTC.

This clone was picked up one time. The chain is built from TRBV30 and TRBJ1-6; D might be TRBD1 (6 bases). The V end was cut by 4 bases, the J end by 0 bases, with 16 bases between. The CDR3 loop spans 17 amino acids. CDR1 and CDR2 from the germline V gene are GTSNPN and SVGIG (reference sequence). The CDR3 is CAWKTGKSSSYNSPLHF. The CDR3 region has the DNA TGTGCCTGGAAAACAGGGAAATCCAGCTCCTATAATTCACCCCTCCACTTT.

The rearrangement joins TRBV13 to TRBJ2-7, with 7 bases that match TRBD1. V shed 3 bases, J shed 0 bases, and the junction held 14 bases outside the gene matches. The CDR3 has 18 amino acids. The germline V gene has CDR1 PRHDT and CDR2 FYEKMQ (reference sequence). This CDR3 reads CASSLRPGVGTDSYEQYF. The DNA of the CDR3 is TGTGCCAGCAGCTTGCGCCCCGGAGTAGGGACAGACTCCTACGAGCAGTACTTC.

This chain uses TRBV5-5 with TRBJ1-1, with D perhaps TRBD1 (5 bases). Trimming stripped 2 bases from V and 3 bases from J, with 8 bases between. The CDR3 covers 13 residues. From germline, CDR1 is SGHKS and CDR2 YYEKEE (reference sequence). The CDR3 sequence is CASSFAGYTEAFF. CDR3 sequence (DNA): TGTGCCAGCAGCTTCGCAGGGTACACTGAAGCTTTCTTT.

This clone was seen more than once but under ten times. The chain has TRBV9 and TRBJ2-3, with D uncertain. Looked up from germline, CDR1 is SGDLS and CDR2 is YYNGEE. The CDR3 spans 14 residues. Trimming pared 4 bases from V and 2 bases from J, leaving 11 bases between. The CDR3 DNA follows: TGTGCCAGCAGCCCAGGACCCTACACAGATACGCAGTATTTT. Protein: CASSPGPYTDTQYF.

The rearrangement links TRBV7-2 to TRBJ1-4; D unresolved. Trimming shortened V by 5 bases and J by 4 bases, and 11 bases separated the two germline ends. Germline CDR1 SGHTA, CDR2 FQGNSA. The CDR3 is 14 residues long. The CDR3 loop reads CASSLDYFNEKLFF. CDR3 nucleotide sequence: TGTGCCAGCAGCCTGGACTATTTTAATGAAAAACTGTTTTTT.

This clone has a handful of counts. The CDR3 spells CASSLTGGRDGYTF. In DNA, the CDR3 is TGTGCCAGCAGTTTGACAGGGGGCAGAGATGGCTACACCTTC. The chain couples TRBV28 to TRBJ1-2; TRBD1 agrees at 10 bases. This CDR3 is 14 amino acids long. Germline V gene lookup returns CDR1 MDHEN and CDR2 SYDVKM. The V segment lost 3 bases and the J segment 6 bases; nucleotides outside the gene matches: 4.

This chain links TRBV27 with TRBJ2-1; 14 bases align to TRBD2. The CDR3 spans 18 residues. Trimming removed 2 bases from V and 6 bases from J; junction bases left unmatched: 9. Germline CDR1 is MNHEY and CDR2 is SMNVEV (reference sequence). The CDR3, as DNA: TGTGCCAGCAGTTTACTCCCCGGACTAGCGGGGGGCCCCAATGAGCAGTTCTTC. Translation: CASSLLPGLAGGPNEQFF.

This clone was observed a single time. The chain links TRBV5-4 to TRBJ2-1, with TRBD1 matching over 8 bases. Germline V gives CDR1 SGHNT, CDR2 YYREEE (reference sequence). Trimming took 4 bases from V and 15 from J; bases not matched to a gene: 12. This CDR3 has 13 amino acids. Here the CDR3 reads CASSRTGSGVWFF. The CDR3 DNA reads TGTGCCAGCAGCCGGACAGGGAGTGGAGTTTGGTTCTTC. Together with reference TRBV5-4 and TRBJ2-1, the CDR3 gives the full variable domain: ETGVTQSPTHLIKTRGQQVTLRCSSQSGHNTVSWYQQALGQGPQFIFQYYREEENGRGNFPPRFSGLQFPNYSSELNVNALELDDSALYLCASSRTGSGVWFFGPGTRLTVL.

V and J are TRBV6-6 and TRBJ1-2, with D possibly being TRBD1 (5 bases). CDR3 length equals 16 residues. With 6 bases removed from V and 8 bases from J, the gap between germline ends came to 25 bases. Per germline, CDR1 MNHNY and CDR2 SVGAGI (reference sequence). The CDR3 DNA is TGTGCCAGCAGAAGGGGCCTTAGGGACGAGACCTTAGGCTACACCTTC. Its protein product is CASRRGLRDETLGYTF.

The V and J genes are TRBV11-2 and TRBJ1-1; no firm D call. The germline V gene encodes CDR1 SGHAT and CDR2 FQNNGV. Trimming removed 5 bases from V and 5 bases from J, with 9 bases in between. The CDR3 has 12 residues. Here the CDR3 DNA reads TGTGCCAGCAGCCCTCAGAGGACTGAAGCTTTCTTT. Amino acid sequence: CASSPQRTEAFF.

This clone appeared a single time. The V call is TRBV6-5, the J call TRBJ1-1; D is unresolved. The germline V gene encodes CDR1 MNHEY and CDR2 SVGAGI. The CDR3 has 11 residues. Trimming removed 4 bases from V and 7 bases from J, with 7 bases in between. The CDR3: CASSSKGEAFF. CDR3 DNA: TGTGCCAGCAGTTCGAAAGGTGAAGCTTTCTTT.

The V call is TRBV7-2, the J call TRBJ2-1; a possible D gene is TRBD2 (6 bases). This CDR3 is 17 amino acids long. Germline assignment: CDR1 SGHTA and CDR2 FQGNSA. V gave up 3 bases and J gave up 9 bases, with 24 bases separating them. The CDR3 sequence: CASSFRGKTRPAAEQFF. DNA for the CDR3: TGTGCCAGCAGCTTCCGAGGTAAGACTAGACCGGCTGCTGAGCAGTTCTTC. The full variable domain, rest sourced from reference TRBV7-2 and TRBJ2-1, is GAGVSQSPSNKVTEKGKDVELRCDPISGHTALYWYRQSLGQGLEFLIYFQGNSAPDKSGLPSDRFSAERTGGSVSTLTIQRTQQEDSAVYLCASSFRGKTRPAAEQFFGPGTRLTVL.

The chain uses TRBV9 and TRBJ2-3, with D tentatively TRBD2 (6 bases). V was shortened by 6 bases and J by 3 bases, with 11 bases between the two germline ends. CDR1 and CDR2 from the germline V gene are SGDLS and YYNGEE. The CDR3 consists of 13 residues. CDR3 DNA sequence: TGTGCCAGCACCGGGGAGGTAACAGATACGCAGTATTTT. Its protein product is CASTGEVTDTQYF.

The rearrangement uses TRBV5-6 and TRBJ1-6; perhaps TRBD1 as D (5 bases). CDR1 is SGHDT and CDR2 is YYEEEE in the germline V gene. The CDR3 length is 14 residues. V lost 4 bases to trimming and J lost 7 bases, with 12 bases between them. Here the CDR3 reads CASSLRERNSPLHF. In nucleotides, the CDR3 is TGTGCCAGCAGCCTCAGGGAGAGGAATTCACCCCTCCACTTT.

J is TRBJ2-5 and V is TRBV2; D is perhaps TRBD1 (5 bases). Per the germline V gene, CDR1 is SNHLY and CDR2 is FYNNEI. With 8 bases removed from V and 5 bases from J, the gap between germline ends came to 12 bases. The CDR3 sequence is 12 residues long. The CDR3: CASGVGAETQYF. CDR3 nucleotide sequence: TGTGCCAGCGGGGTAGGGGCGGAGACCCAGTACTTC.

This CDR3 is CASRRTAESTGELFF. CDR3 coding DNA: TGTGCCAGCAGGCGGACGGCCGAGAGCACCGGGGAGCTGTTTTTT. The V and J genes are TRBV9 and TRBJ2-2; no reliable D call. The V and J ends lost 5 bases and 4 bases respectively, with 15 bases between them. Germline V gives CDR1 SGDLS, CDR2 YYNGEE. The CDR3 consists of 15 residues.

The chain employs TRBV7-3 and TRBJ2-1, with 8 bases aligning to TRBD1. Germline V gene sequence: CDR1 SGHTA, CDR2 FQGTGA. With 3 bases clipped from V and 4 bases from J, the junction kept 5 bases outside the gene matches. The length of the CDR3 is 15 residues. CDR3 in DNA: TGTGCCAGCAGCTTGAGGGGACAGGATTACAATGAGCAGTTCTTC. Amino acid sequence: CASSLRGQDYNEQFF. Complete variable domain (other parts from reference TRBV7-3 and TRBJ2-1): GAGVSQTPSNKVTEKGKYVELRCDPISGHTALYWYRQSLGQGPEFLIYFQGTGAADDSGLPNDRFFAVRPEGSVSTLKIQRTERGDSAVYLCASSLRGQDYNEQFFGPGTRLTVL.

CDR3 DNA: TGTGCCTGGAGTCCTCGCAGGGTTGGCGAGCAGTACTTC. This translates into CAWSPRRVGEQYF. The V gene is TRBV30, the J gene TRBJ2-7; D is possibly TRBD1 (5 bases). This CDR3 contains 13 residues. Germline V gene lookup returns CDR1 GTSNPN and CDR2 SVGIG (reference sequence). V was trimmed by 2 bases and J by 6 bases, leaving 14 bases between them.

This clone showed up just a few times. The chain carries TRBV7-2 and TRBJ2-1; D uncertain. Germline values: CDR1 SGHTA, CDR2 FQGNSA. Trimming removed 6 bases from V and 4 bases from J, with 16 bases in between. The CDR3 runs to 15 residues. The CDR3 here is CASSPQVTGYNEQFF. CDR3 in DNA: TGTGCCAGCAGTCCCCAAGTTACTGGTTACAATGAGCAGTTCTTC.

The chain is built from TRBV19 and TRBJ1-4; D is perhaps TRBD1 (5 bases). The CDR3 is 15 residues long. The V end was cut by 3 bases, the J end by 0 bases, with 8 bases between. Germline CDR1 and CDR2: LNHDA and SQIVND (reference sequence). The CDR3 here is CASSIGTATNEKLFF. The CDR3 DNA is TGTGCCAGTAGTATTGGGACTGCAACTAATGAAAAACTGTTTTTT.

The CDR3 DNA reads as TGTGCCAGCAGCGGTAGAACAGGGAAGCGCACTGAAGCTTTCTTT. Protein: CASSGRTGKRTEAFF. The V call is TRBV7-2, the J call TRBJ1-1; a possible D gene is TRBD1 (6 bases). V was clipped by 5 bases and J by 4 bases, with 17 bases between them. CDR1 SGHTA and CDR2 FQGNSA come from the germline V gene. The CDR3 is 15 amino acids.

This rearrangement joins TRBV28 to TRBJ1-4; D is unclear. V shed 7 bases and J shed 3 bases, with 12 bases lying between them. Germline V gives CDR1 MDHEN, CDR2 SYDVKM. This CDR3 comprises 14 residues. The CDR3, as DNA: TGTGCCAGCACCTTGGGTGGGTCTAATGAAAAACTGTTTTTT. Translated: CASTLGGSNEKLFF. The variable domain in full, completed from reference TRBV28 and TRBJ1-4, reads DVKVTQSSRYLVKRTGEKVFLECVQDMDHENMFWYRQDPGLGLRLIYFSYDVKMKEKGDIPEGYSVSREKKERFSLILESASTNQTSMYLCASTLGGSNEKLFFGSGTQLSVL.

The CDR3 here is CASSKSSGNTIYF. The CDR3 DNA is TGTGCCAGCAGTAAAAGCTCTGGAAACACCATATATTTT. The chain couples TRBV7-9 to TRBJ1-3; D gene uncertain. This CDR3 contains 13 residues. The V gene's germline CDR1 is SEHNR and CDR2 FQNEAQ (reference sequence). V was cut by 6 bases and J by 0 bases, with 6 bases left in between.